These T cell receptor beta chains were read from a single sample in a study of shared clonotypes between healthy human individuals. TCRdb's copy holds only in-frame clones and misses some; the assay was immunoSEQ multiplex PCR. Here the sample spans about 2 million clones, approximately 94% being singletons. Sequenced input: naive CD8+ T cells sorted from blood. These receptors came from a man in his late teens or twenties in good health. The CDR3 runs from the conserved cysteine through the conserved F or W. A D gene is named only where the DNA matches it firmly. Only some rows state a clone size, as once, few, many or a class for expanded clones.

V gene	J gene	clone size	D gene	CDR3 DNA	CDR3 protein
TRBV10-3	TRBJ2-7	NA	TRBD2	TGTGCCATCAGTGAGTCGGCTAGCGGGAGTTACGAGCAGTACTTC	CAISESASGSYEQYF
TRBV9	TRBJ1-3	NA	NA	TGTGCCAGCAGCGTAGGGACCGGAAACACCATATATTTT	CASSVGTGNTIYF
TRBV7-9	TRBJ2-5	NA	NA	TGTGCCAGCAGCTCTTCGACCAGGGGATGGTACCAAGAGACCCAGTACTTC	CASSSSTRGWYQETQYF
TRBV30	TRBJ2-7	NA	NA	TGTGCCTGGGTTAGCGGCACCTACGAGCAGTACTTC	CAWVSGTYEQYF
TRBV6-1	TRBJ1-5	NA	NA	TGTGCCAGCAGTGTGGGTACCCCCATGGGCAATCAGCCCCAGCATTTT	CASSVGTPMGNQPQHF
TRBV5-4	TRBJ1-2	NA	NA	TGTGCCAGCACTGAGGGCGGCCATGGCTACACCTTC	CASTEGGHGYTF
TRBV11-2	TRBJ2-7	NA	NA	TGTGCCAGCAGCGGGTCCCAGTACGAGCAGTACTTC	CASSGSQYEQYF
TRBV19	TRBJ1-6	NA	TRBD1	TGTGCCAGTAGTATAAGGGGGCAGGGAGATTCACCCCTCCACTTT	CASSIRGQGDSPLHF
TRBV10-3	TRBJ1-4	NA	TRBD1	TGTGCCTCGCTGGACAGGGACGAACGGGAAGCAACTAATGAAAAACTGTTTTTT	CASLDRDEREATNEKLFF
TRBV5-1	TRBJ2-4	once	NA	TGCGCCAGCAGCTTGGTACCTACCGAAGCCAAAAACATTCAGTACTTC	CASSLVPTEAKNIQYF
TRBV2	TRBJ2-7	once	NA	TGTGCCAGCAGTGAAGGGAACGAGCAGTACTTC	CASSEGNEQYF
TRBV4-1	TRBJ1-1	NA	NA	TGCGCCAGCAGCCAAGTTGGGCGACCTGAAGCTTTCTTT	CASSQVGRPEAFF
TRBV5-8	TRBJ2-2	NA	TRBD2	TGTGCCAGCAGCTTGGTATCCAGCGGGAGGAACACCGGGGAGCTGTTTTTT	CASSLVSSGRNTGELFF
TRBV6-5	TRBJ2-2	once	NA	TGTGCCAGCAGTTACTCGGTCTCCGGGGAGCTGTTTTTT	CASSYSVSGELFF
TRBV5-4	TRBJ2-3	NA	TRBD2	TGTGCCAGCAGCTTGGAACTAGCGGGCGGCACAGATACGCAGTATTTT	CASSLELAGGTDTQYF
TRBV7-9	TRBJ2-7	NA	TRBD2	TGTGCCAGCAGCTCCATCAGCGGGAGCTCCTACGAGCAGTACTTC	CASSSISGSSYEQYF
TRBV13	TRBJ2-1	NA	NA	TGTGCCAGCAGCTTGAGTGAGGGTGAGCAGTTCTTC	CASSLSEGEQFF
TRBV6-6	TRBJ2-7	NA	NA	TGTGCCAGCAGTTACAGCGCCTCAACCTACGAGCAGTACTTC	CASSYSASTYEQYF
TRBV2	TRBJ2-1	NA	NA	TGTGCCAGCAGTGCCCGATATGAGCAGTTCTTC	CASSARYEQFF
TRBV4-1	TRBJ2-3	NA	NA	TGCGCCAGCAGCCAAGGGGGGAGACACTTCACAGATACGCAGTATTTT	CASSQGGRHFTDTQYF
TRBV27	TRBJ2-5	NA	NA	TGTGCCAGCAGTTTAGGGCCCGGGACCCGACAAGAGACCCAGTACTTC	CASSLGPGTRQETQYF
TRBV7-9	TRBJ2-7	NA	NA	TGTGCCAGCAGCGTATACAGTGACCACTACGAGCAGTACTTC	CASSVYSDHYEQYF
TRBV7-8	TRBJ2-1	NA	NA	TGTGCCAGCAGCTGGGAACAGGATTACAATGAGCAGTTCTTC	CASSWEQDYNEQFF
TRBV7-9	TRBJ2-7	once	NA	TGTGCCAGCAGCCAATTGAGGGAGTCCTACGAGCAGTACTTC	CASSQLRESYEQYF
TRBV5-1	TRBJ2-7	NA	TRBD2	TGCGCCAGCAGCTTGGAGTTTCCAGCGGGAGACTACGAGCAGTACTTC	CASSLEFPAGDYEQYF
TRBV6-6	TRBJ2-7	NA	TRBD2	TGTGCCAGCAGTAACCCGGGGGGCGAGCAGTACTTC	CASSNPGGEQYF
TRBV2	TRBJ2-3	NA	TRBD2	TGTGCCAGCAGCGAAGGGACTACAACAGATACGCAGTATTTT	CASSEGTTTDTQYF
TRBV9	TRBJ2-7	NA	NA	TGTGCCAGCAGCGTAGGGTACGGCTACGAGCAGTACTTC	CASSVGYGYEQYF
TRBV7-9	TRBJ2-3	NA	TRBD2	TGTGCCAGCAGCTGGGGAGGGAGCTCTGGAGATACGCAGTATTTT	CASSWGGSSGDTQYF
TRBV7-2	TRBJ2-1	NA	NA	TGTGCCAGCAGCTTGGGGGGGCTAAGTGAGCAGTTCTTC	CASSLGGLSEQFF
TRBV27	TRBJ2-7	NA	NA	TGTGCCAGCAGTTTTTCGGCGGGACCCAGCTCCTACGAGCAGTACTTC	CASSFSAGPSSYEQYF
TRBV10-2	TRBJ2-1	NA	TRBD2	TGCGCCAGCAGTGAGGGGACTAGCGCGTACAATGAGCAGTTCTTC	CASSEGTSAYNEQFF
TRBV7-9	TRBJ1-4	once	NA	TGTGCCAGCGGGGGCGACGATGAAAAACTGTTTTTT	CASGGDDEKLFF
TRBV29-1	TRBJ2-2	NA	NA	TGCAGCGTTGTAGAGACAGTCAACACCGGGGAGCTGTTTTTT	CSVVETVNTGELFF
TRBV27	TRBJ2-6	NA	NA	TGTGCCAGCAGTCAACTAGGAGTCTCTGGGGCCAACGTCCTGACTTTC	CASSQLGVSGANVLTF
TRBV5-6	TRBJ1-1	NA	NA	TGTGCCAGCAGCTTGGGAGACACTGAAGCTTTCTTT	CASSLGDTEAFF
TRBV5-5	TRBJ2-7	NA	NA	TGTGCCAGCAGCTTTGGGGTTACCGAGCAGTACTTC	CASSFGVTEQYF
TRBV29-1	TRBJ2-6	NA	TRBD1	TGCAGCGCCACAGTCTGGCAGGGGGCACCCCCTGGGGCCAACGTCCTGACTTTC	CSATVWQGAPPGANVLTF
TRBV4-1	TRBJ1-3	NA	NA	TGCGCCAGCAGCCAAGATGGATACTCTGGAAACACCATATATTTT	CASSQDGYSGNTIYF
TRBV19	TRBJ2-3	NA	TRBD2	TGTGCCAGTAGTATATGGTATCGTCTAGCGGGCACAGATACGCAGTATTTT	CASSIWYRLAGTDTQYF
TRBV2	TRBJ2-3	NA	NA	TGTGCCAGCAGTGATTACCGTACAGATACGCAGTATTTT	CASSDYRTDTQYF
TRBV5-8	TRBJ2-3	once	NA	TGTGCCAGCAGCGGGGGGTCTCTAAGCACAGATACGCAGTATTTT	CASSGGSLSTDTQYF
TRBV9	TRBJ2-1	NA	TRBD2	TGTGCCAGCAGCGTAGCCACAGCGGGAGGGCTCAATGAGCAGTTCTTC	CASSVATAGGLNEQFF
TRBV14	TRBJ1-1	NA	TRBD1	TGTGCCAGCAGCCGGACAGGGGGGACTGAAGCTTTCTTT	CASSRTGGTEAFF
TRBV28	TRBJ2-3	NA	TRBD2	TGTGCCAGCAGTTTAGCGGGGGGCCAAGATACGCAGTATTTT	CASSLAGGQDTQYF
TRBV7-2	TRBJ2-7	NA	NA	TGTGCCAGCGATGCGGACAGCTCCTACGAGCAGTACTTC	CASDADSSYEQYF
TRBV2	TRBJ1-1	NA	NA	TGTGCCAGCAGTGATGTGGCTTGGACCACTGAAGCTTTCTTT	CASSDVAWTTEAFF
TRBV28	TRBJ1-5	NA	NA	TGTGCCAGCAGTTTGGAGGGGGTGGGCAATCAGCCCCAGCATTTT	CASSLEGVGNQPQHF
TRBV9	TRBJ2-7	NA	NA	TGTGCCAGCAGCGTAGAGGGCCCCTACGAGCAGTACTTC	CASSVEGPYEQYF
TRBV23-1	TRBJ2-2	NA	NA	TGCGCCAGCAGTCAATTTCGACAGACGAACACCGGGGAGCTGTTTTTT	CASSQFRQTNTGELFF
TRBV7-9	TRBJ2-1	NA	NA	TGTGCCAGCAGCGACAGAAACCTTGAGCAGTTCTTC	CASSDRNLEQFF
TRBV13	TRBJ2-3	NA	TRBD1	TGTGCCAGCAGCTCCGGGACAGGGATGGATACGCAGTATTTT	CASSSGTGMDTQYF
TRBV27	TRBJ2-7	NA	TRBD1	TGTGCCAGCAGTCTCGCGACAGGGTCCGCCTACGAGCAGTACTTC	CASSLATGSAYEQYF
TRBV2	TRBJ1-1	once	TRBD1	TGTGCCACCGAGGAGGAGGGGGCGGGGTACACTGAAGCTTTCTTT	CATEEEGAGYTEAFF